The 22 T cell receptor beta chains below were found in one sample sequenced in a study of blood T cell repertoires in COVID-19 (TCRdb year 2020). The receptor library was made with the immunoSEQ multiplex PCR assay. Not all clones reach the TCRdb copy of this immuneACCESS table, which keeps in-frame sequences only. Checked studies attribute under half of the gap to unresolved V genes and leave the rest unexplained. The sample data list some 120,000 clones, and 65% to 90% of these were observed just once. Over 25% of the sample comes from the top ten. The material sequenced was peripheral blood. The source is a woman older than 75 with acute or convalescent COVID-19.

CDR3 nucleotide sequence: TGTGCCAGCAGCGTAGGGCCGGAGGATGGCTACACCTTC. Protein: CASSVGPEDGYTF. The chain employs TRBV9 and TRBJ1-2; unclear D gene. The CDR3 loop spans 13 amino acids. The germline CDR1 and CDR2 sequences are SGDLS and YYNGEE. With 0 bases removed from V and 6 bases from J, the gap between germline ends came to 9 bases. Full variable domain (missing parts from reference TRBV9 and TRBJ1-2): DSGVTQTPKHLITATGQRVTLRCSPRSGDLSVYWYQQSLDQGLQFLIQYYNGEERAKGNILERFSAQQFPDLHSELNLSSLELGDSALYFCASSVGPEDGYTFGSGTRLTVV.

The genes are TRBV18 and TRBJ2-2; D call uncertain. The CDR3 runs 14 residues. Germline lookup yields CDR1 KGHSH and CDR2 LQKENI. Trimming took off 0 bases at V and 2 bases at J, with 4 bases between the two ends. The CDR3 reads CASSPPSNTGELFF. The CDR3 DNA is TGTGCCAGCTCACCACCGTCTAACACCGGGGAGCTGTTTTTT.

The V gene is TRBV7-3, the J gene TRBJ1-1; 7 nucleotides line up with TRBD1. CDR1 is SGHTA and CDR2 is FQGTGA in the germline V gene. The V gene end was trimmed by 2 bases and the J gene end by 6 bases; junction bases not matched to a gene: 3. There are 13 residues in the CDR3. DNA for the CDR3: TGTGCCAGCAGCTTAGAGGGGGCCCCTGAAGCTTTCTTT. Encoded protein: CASSLEGAPEAFF.

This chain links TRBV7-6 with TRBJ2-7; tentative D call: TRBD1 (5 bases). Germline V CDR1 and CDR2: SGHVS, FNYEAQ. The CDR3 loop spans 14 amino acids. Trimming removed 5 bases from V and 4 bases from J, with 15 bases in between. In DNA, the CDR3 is TGTGCCAGCAGCCCGGCCCCAGGGCGGTACGAGCAGTACGTC. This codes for CASSPAPGRYEQYV.

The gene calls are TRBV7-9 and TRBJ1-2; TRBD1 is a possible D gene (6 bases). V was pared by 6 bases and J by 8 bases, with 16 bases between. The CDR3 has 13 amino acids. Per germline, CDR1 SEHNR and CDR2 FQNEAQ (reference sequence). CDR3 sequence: CASSIEQGQGYTF. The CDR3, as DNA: TGTGCCAGCAGTATTGAACAGGGTCAAGGCTACACCTTC.

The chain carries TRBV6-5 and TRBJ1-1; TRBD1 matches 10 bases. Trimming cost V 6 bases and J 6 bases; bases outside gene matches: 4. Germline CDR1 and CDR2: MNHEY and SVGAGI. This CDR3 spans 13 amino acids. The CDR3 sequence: CASSLGTGAEAFF. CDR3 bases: TGTGCCAGCAGCCTCGGGACAGGGGCTGAAGCTTTCTTT.

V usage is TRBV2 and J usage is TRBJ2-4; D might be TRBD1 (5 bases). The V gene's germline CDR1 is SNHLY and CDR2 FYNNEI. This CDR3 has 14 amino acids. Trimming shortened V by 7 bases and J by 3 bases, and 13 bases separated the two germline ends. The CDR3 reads CASILTELKNIQYF. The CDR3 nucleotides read TGTGCCAGCATTTTGACAGAGCTCAAAAACATTCAGTACTTC. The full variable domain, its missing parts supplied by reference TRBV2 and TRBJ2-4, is EPEVTQTPSHQVTQMGQEVILRCVPISNHLYFYWYRQILGQKVEFLVSFYNNEISEKSEIFDDQFSVERPDGSNFTLKIRSTKLEDSAMYFCASILTELKNIQYFGAGTRLSVL.

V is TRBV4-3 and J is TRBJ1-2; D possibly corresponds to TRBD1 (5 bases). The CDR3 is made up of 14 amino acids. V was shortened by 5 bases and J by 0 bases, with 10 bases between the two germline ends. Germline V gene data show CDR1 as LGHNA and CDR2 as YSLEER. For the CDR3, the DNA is TGCGCCAGCAGCGCTACGACAGCTAACTATGGCTACACCTTC. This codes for CASSATTANYGYTF.

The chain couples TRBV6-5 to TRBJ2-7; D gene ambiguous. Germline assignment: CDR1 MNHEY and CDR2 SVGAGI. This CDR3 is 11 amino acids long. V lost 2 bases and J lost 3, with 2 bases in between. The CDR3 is CASSYRYEQYF. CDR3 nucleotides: TGTGCCAGCAGTTACCGCTACGAGCAGTACTTC.

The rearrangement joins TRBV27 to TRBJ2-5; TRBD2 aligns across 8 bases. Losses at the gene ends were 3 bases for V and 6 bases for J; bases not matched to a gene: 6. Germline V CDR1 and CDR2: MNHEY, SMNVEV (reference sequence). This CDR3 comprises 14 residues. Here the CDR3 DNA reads TGTGCCAGCAGTTTTCACGGGGGGGCCCAGACCCAGTACTTC. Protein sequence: CASSFHGGAQTQYF.

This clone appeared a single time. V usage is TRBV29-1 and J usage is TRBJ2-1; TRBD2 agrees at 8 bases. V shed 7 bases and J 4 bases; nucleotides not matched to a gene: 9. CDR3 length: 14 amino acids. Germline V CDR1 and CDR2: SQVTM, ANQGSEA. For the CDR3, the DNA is TGCAGCGGGATGACTAGCGTAATATACAATGAGCAGTTCTTC. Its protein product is CSGMTSVIYNEQFF.

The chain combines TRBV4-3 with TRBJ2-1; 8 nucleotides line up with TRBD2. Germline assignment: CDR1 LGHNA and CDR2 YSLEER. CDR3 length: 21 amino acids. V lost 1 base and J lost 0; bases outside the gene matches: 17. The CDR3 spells CASSQARLAAGVSSSYNEQFF. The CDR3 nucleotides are TGCGCCAGCAGCCAAGCTAGACTTGCAGCGGGGGTTTCCAGCTCCTACAATGAGCAGTTCTTC.

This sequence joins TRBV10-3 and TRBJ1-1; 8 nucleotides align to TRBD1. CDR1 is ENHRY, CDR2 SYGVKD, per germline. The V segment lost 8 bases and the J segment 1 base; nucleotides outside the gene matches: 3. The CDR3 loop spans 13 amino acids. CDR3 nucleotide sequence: TGTGCCATCGACAGGGGACCGAACACTGAAGCTTTCTTT. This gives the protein CAIDRGPNTEAFF.

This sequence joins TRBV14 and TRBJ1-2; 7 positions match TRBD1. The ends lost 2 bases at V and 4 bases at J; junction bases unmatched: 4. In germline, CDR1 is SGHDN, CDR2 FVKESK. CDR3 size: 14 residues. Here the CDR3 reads CASSQRTGGYGYTF. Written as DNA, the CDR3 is TGTGCCAGCAGCCAAAGGACAGGCGGCTATGGCTACACCTTC.

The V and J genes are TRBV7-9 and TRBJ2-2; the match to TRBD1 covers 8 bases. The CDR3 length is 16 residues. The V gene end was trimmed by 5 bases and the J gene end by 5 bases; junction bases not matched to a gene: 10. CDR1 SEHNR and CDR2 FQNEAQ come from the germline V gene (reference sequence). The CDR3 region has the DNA TGTGCCAGCAGCCCGACAGGGGTCGCGGGGACCGGGGAGCTGTTTTTT. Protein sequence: CASSPTGVAGTGELFF. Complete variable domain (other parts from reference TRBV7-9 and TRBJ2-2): DTGVSQNPRHKITKRGQNVTFRCDPISEHNRLYWYRQTLGQGPEFLTYFQNEAQLEKSRLLSDRFSAERPKGSFSTLEIQRTEQGDSAMYLCASSPTGVAGTGELFFGEGSRLTVL.

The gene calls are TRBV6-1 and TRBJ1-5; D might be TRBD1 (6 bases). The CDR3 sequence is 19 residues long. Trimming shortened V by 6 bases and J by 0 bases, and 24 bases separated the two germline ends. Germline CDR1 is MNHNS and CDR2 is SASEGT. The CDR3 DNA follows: TGTGCCAGCAGGGAACGTGACAGGTACTTTGGAGGTAGCAATCAGCCCCAGCATTTT. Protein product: CASRERDRYFGGSNQPQHF.

This CDR3 reads CASSFGTGGSYEQYF. DNA for the CDR3: TGCGCCAGCAGCTTCGGGACAGGGGGCTCCTACGAGCAGTACTTC. This chain joins TRBV5-1 and TRBJ2-7; TRBD1 matches at 11 bases. Germline CDR1 is SGHRS and CDR2 is YFSETQ. This CDR3 comprises 15 residues. With 2 bases clipped from V and 0 bases from J, the junction kept 1 base outside the gene matches.

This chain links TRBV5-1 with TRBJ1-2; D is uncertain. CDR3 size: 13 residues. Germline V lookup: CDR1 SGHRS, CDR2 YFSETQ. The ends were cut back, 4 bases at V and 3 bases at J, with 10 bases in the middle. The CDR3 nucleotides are TGCGCCAGCAGCCCTACCCAGGACTATGGCTACACCTTC. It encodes CASSPTQDYGYTF.

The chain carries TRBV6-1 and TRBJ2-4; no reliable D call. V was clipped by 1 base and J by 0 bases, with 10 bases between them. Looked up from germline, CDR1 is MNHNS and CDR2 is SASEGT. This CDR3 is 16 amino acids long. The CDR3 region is CASSEVYSLAKNIQYF. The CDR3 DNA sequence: TGTGCCAGCAGTGAAGTTTACTCTCTAGCCAAAAACATTCAGTACTTC.

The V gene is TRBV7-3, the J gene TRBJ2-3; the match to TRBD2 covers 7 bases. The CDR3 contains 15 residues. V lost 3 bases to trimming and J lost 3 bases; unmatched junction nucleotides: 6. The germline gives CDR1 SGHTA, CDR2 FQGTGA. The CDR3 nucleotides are TGTGCCAGCAGCTTGACTAGCCGATCGACAGATACGCAGTATTTT. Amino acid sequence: CASSLTSRSTDTQYF.

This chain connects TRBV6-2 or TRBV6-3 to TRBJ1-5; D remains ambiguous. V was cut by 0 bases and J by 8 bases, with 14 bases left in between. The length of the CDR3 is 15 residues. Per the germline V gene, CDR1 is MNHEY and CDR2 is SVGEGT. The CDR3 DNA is TGTGCCAGCAGTTACTCCCAGTCCCCGCGGGAGCCCCAGCATTTT. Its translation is CASSYSQSPREPQHF.

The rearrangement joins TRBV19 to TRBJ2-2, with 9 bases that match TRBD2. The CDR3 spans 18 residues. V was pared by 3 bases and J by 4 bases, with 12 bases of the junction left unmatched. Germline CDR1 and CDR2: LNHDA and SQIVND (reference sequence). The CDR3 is CASSIAGERGDRTGELFF. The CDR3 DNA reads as TGTGCCAGTAGTATTGCGGGGGAGCGGGGGGACCGCACCGGGGAGCTGTTTTTT.